This T cell receptor (beta chain) was sequenced during a study of blood T cell repertoires in COVID-19. The CDR3 is 15 residues long. Unmatched junction bases numbered 8, after V lost 4 bases and J lost 5 bases. The germline gives CDR1 LGHDT, CDR2 YNNKEL (reference sequence). The protocol was immunoSEQ multiplex PCR, while the TCRdb copy is restricted to in-frame clones and leaves out a portion. The sample has about 220,000 clones, 65% to 85% seen once. Sequenced input: peripheral blood. The chain has TRBV3-1 (or the pseudogene TRBV3-2) and TRBJ2-1; TRBD1 aligns across 7 bases. This TCR was recovered from a woman under 40 who had recovered from COVID-19. The chain's CDR3 is CASSRDRVGNNEQFF. In nucleotides, the CDR3 is TGTGCCAGCAGCCGCGACAGGGTGGGGAACAATGAGCAGTTCTTC.